This TCR beta chain is drawn from a study of identical twins. General observations from the study: Out-of-frame TCR alpha sharing in monozygotic twins exceeded recombination model predictions. Whereas memory repertoires showed no such difference, abundant cord blood beta clonotypes carried fewer insertions.

Template switching added a universal primer binding site, and final cDNA carried unique molecular identifiers. One entry per CDR3 protein, called by TCRdb with MiXCR from the 5' RACE reads. The sample yields about 810,000 distinct CDR3 sequences, more than 9% seen once. The V and J ends lost 2 bases and 5 bases respectively, with 5 bases between them. Per germline, CDR1 KGHDR and CDR2 SFDVKD. This CDR3 has 12 amino acids. The table lists this clonotype with many counts. The antigen remains unidentified. The same sample was also used in a study of yellow fever vaccine responses in identical twins. That source reports: Reportedly, twins' vaccine T cell responses looked partly convergent and partly personalized.

The clonotype was recovered from a woman aged 18-29 years in good health. The source material was PBMCs. The chain uses TRBV24-1 and TRBJ2-5; D not certain. CDR3 nucleotide sequence: TGTGCCACCAGTGATTGGTTGGAGACCCAGTACTTC. The encoded protein is CATSDWLETQYF.